The 15 T cell receptor beta chains below all came from one sample that was sequenced in a study of technical replicates of blood from several donors. Sequencing was performed with immunoSEQ multiplex PCR; in TCRdb, only in-frame clones are kept and a portion is missing. This table has about 73,000 clones, 90% appearing once. The sequencing input was PBMCs. These receptors all come from a human donor in good health. Some clones in this sample may be carry-over from other donors' samples.

The chain employs TRBV18 and TRBJ2-1; 11 nucleotides match TRBD2. Germline V gene data show CDR1 as KGHSH and CDR2 as LQKENI. The V segment lost 4 bases and the J segment 7 bases; nucleotides outside the gene matches: 3. This CDR3 comprises 14 residues. CDR3 bases: TGTGCCAGCTCACGACTAGCGGGGACAAATGAGCAGTTCTTC. Protein sequence: CASSRLAGTNEQFF.

This clone was seen just once. The chain couples TRBV6-5 to TRBJ1-6; tentatively, D is TRBD1 (6 bases). The CDR3 has 14 residues. Trimming pared 8 bases from V and 9 bases from J, leaving 17 bases between. Germline V gene data show CDR1 as MNHEY and CDR2 as SVGAGI. CDR3 bases: TGTGCCAGCGGGAGACACAGGGTTGGTTCACCCCTCCACTTT. Its translation is CASGRHRVGSPLHF.

This clone showed up just a few times. The chain couples TRBV6-5 to TRBJ2-3; 7 nucleotides agree with TRBD2. V gave up 6 bases and J gave up 4 bases; unmatched junction bases: 4. Germline V lookup: CDR1 MNHEY, CDR2 SVGAGI. The CDR3 has 13 residues. The CDR3 protein is CASRTGRSDTQYF. CDR3 coding DNA: TGTGCCAGCAGGACCGGGAGGTCAGATACGCAGTATTTT.

This clone was found once. V usage is TRBV2 and J usage is TRBJ2-6; D is undetermined. The CDR3 runs to 18 residues. V was shortened by 3 bases and J by 0 bases, with 15 bases between the two germline ends. Germline CDR1 SNHLY, CDR2 FYNNEI. CDR3 DNA: TGTGCCAGCAGTGACCCCAGTGATAGCCACTCTGGGGCCAACGTCCTGACTTTC. This gives the protein CASSDPSDSHSGANVLTF.

The chain uses TRBV7-9 and TRBJ1-5; 10 positions agree with TRBD1. The germline V gene encodes CDR1 SEHNR and CDR2 FQNEAQ (reference sequence). The V and J ends lost 4 bases and 4 bases, in that order; junction bases with no gene match: 4. The CDR3 extends over 15 amino acids. CDR3 sequence: CASSSTGQGNQPQHF. CDR3 DNA: TGTGCCAGCAGCTCCACGGGACAGGGGAATCAGCCCCAGCATTTT.

The rearrangement links TRBV19 to TRBJ1-4, with 7 bases lining up with TRBD1. The germline V gene has CDR1 LNHDA and CDR2 SQIVND (reference sequence). V lost 5 bases to trimming and J lost 5 bases; unmatched junction nucleotides: 5. The CDR3 has 14 amino acids. The CDR3, as DNA: TGTGCCAGTAGTGACCGGGACAGCAATGAAAAACTGTTTTTT. Protein: CASSDRDSNEKLFF.

The chain links TRBV6-4 to TRBJ1-2; D might be TRBD1 (6 bases). Germline loops: CDR1 MRHNA, CDR2 SNTAGT. The CDR3 is made up of 13 amino acids. The V and J ends lost 5 bases and 5 bases respectively, with 12 bases between them. DNA for the CDR3: TGTGCCAGCAGTCGACAAACAGGGTATGGCTACACCTTC. It specifies CASSRQTGYGYTF.

V gene TRBV7-8 combines with J gene TRBJ2-2, with a possible D match to TRBD1 (5 bases). This CDR3 spans 14 amino acids. CDR1 is SGHVS, CDR2 FQNEAQ, per germline. Trimming pared 5 bases from V and 10 bases from J, leaving 17 bases between. CDR3 in amino acids: CASSITLGAEELFF. CDR3 sequence (DNA): TGTGCCAGCAGCATTACCTTAGGGGCGGAGGAGCTGTTTTTT.

This chain uses TRBV5-1 with TRBJ2-3, with 8 bases fitting TRBD2. This CDR3 is built from 15 residues. CDR1 and CDR2 from the germline V gene are SGHRS and YFSETQ. Germline trimming cut 5 bases from V and 5 bases from J; bases unmatched to any gene: 10. Here the CDR3 reads CASRDADSGGDTQYF. The CDR3 nucleotides read TGCGCCAGCAGAGACGCGGACAGCGGGGGAGATACGCAGTATTTT.

As for this clone: The junction and the germline gene differ at one end; a read error may be behind it. The chain couples TRBV4-1 to TRBJ2-2; 9 bases are shared with TRBD1. The CDR3 sequence is 16 residues long. Looked up from germline, CDR1 is MGHRA and CDR2 is YSYEKL. Here the CDR3 reads CASTQRWTGATGELFF. The CDR3 DNA follows: TGCGCCAGCACCCAAAGGTGGACAGGGGCCACCGGGGAGCTGTTTTTT.

The J gene is TRBJ2-1, the V gene TRBV6-4, with 7 bases lining up with TRBD2. With V trimmed by 4 bases and J by 7 bases, 7 bases remained unmatched. The germline V gene encodes CDR1 MRHNA and CDR2 SNTAGT. CDR3 length: 14 residues. This chain's CDR3 is CASSGEAGQNEQFF. The CDR3 DNA reads as TGTGCCAGCAGTGGGGAAGCGGGGCAGAATGAGCAGTTCTTC.

This clone was picked up one time. This sequence joins TRBV7-2 and TRBJ2-7; TRBD1 agrees at 8 bases. The CDR3 is 15 residues long. V shed 4 bases and J 3 bases; nucleotides not matched to a gene: 8. Germline V gene lookup returns CDR1 SGHTA and CDR2 FQGNSA. CDR3 protein: CASSSRTGLNYEQYF. The CDR3 DNA is TGTGCCAGCAGCTCCCGGACAGGGCTGAACTACGAGCAGTACTTC.

The rearrangement uses TRBV7-2 and TRBJ2-7; D is uncertain. Trimming took 5 bases from V and 2 from J, leaving 10 bases between them. The V gene's germline CDR1 is SGHTA and CDR2 FQGNSA. The CDR3 has 13 amino acids. CDR3 sequence (DNA): TGTGCCAGCAGCCACGGAGTCCCCTACGAGCAGTACTTC. Translating gives CASSHGVPYEQYF.

This chain connects TRBV4-2 to TRBJ2-5, with 7 bases aligning to TRBD2. The CDR3 runs 14 residues. V lost 1 base and J lost 5; bases outside the gene matches: 4. The germline CDR1 and CDR2 sequences are LGHNA and YNFKEQ. For the CDR3, the DNA is TGTGCCAGCAGCCAAGGAGGAGCGGGGGAGACCCAGTACTTC. Its protein is CASSQGGAGETQYF.

The chain is built from TRBV30 and TRBJ2-1, with 7 bases matching TRBD2. From germline, CDR1 is GTSNPN and CDR2 SVGIG (reference sequence). This CDR3 contains 17 residues. V dropped 2 bases and J dropped 6; count of bases not matched to a gene: 16. The CDR3 here is CAWSPLGSVGRANEQFF. CDR3 DNA sequence: TGTGCCTGGAGTCCCCTGGGGAGTGTGGGGAGGGCCAATGAGCAGTTCTTC.